A selection of T cell receptor beta chains follows, all from one sample in a study of cytomegalovirus exposure and HLA in healthy donors. Assay: immunoSEQ multiplex PCR; the TCRdb copy retains only in-frame clones and omits some. Of about 180,000 clones in the sample, about 79% were seen once. Sequencing used PBMCs. Every receptor here comes from a man between 18 and 35 years old in good health and CMV-seronegative. Both conserved end residues are part of each CDR3. D genes are given only for firm matches. Rows give clone size only sometimes, using once, few, many, or a class for an expanded clone.

d_call | j_call | v_call | clone_size | cdr3_nt | cdr3_aa
- | TRBJ1-2 | TRBV9 | few | TGTGCCAGCAGCGTCGGGGATGACTATGGCTACACCTTC | CASSVGDDYGYTF
- | TRBJ1-2 | TRBV4-1 | once | TGCGCCAGCAGCCAGCCGGGGGTACAAGGCTACACCTTC | CASSQPGVQGYTF
TRBD1 | TRBJ2-3 | TRBV30 | - | TGTGCCTGGAGGACAGGGGTCACAGATACGCAGTATTTT | CAWRTGVTDTQYF
TRBD1 | TRBJ2-7 | TRBV9 | - | TGTGCCAGCAGCCCCGGGACAGGGAGCTCCTACGAGCAGTACTTC | CASSPGTGSSYEQYF
- | TRBJ2-1 | TRBV7-2 | - | TGTGCCTCGACCAGAAGTGGGAGCTCCTACAATGAGCAGTTCTTC | CASTRSGSSYNEQFF
TRBD1 | TRBJ2-7 | TRBV28 | - | TGTGCCAGGGGACCGGGCTACAGGGGCACGCCCTACGAGCAGTACTTC | CARGPGYRGTPYEQYF
- | TRBJ2-3 | TRBV12-2 | - | TGTGCAAGTCGCTCACTCATGGGGGCGGGGAGGGCAGATACGCAGTATTTT | CASRSLMGAGRADTQYF
TRBD2 | TRBJ2-7 | TRBV14 | - | TGTGCCAGCAGCGGGAGGGATCCCGCGGGTGAGCAGTACTTC | CASSGRDPAGEQYF
TRBD1 | TRBJ2-7 | TRBV5-1 | few | TGCGCCAGCAGCTCGGGACAGGGGGTTCTCTACGAGCAGTACTTC | CASSSGQGVLYEQYF
TRBD2 | TRBJ2-1 | TRBV6-4 | - | TGTGCCAGCAGTTTGCGGCTAGCGGTCTACAATGAGCAGTTCTTC | CASSLRLAVYNEQFF
TRBD1 | TRBJ1-2 | TRBV6-5 | once | TGTGCCAGCAGTCGGACAGGCAACTATGGCTACACCTTC | CASSRTGNYGYTF
TRBD1 | TRBJ1-5 | TRBV28 | - | TGTGCCAGCAGTTTGACAGGGGATCAGCCCCAGCATTTT | CASSLTGDQPQHF
- | TRBJ1-1 | TRBV28 | - | TGTGCCAGCAGTTCCAGGTTAAGGTGGTCCACTGAAGCTTTCTTT | CASSSRLRWSTEAFF
TRBD2 | TRBJ2-7 | TRBV5-8 | - | TGTGCCAGCAGCCCTACCGAGGGACTAGTCGGCGAGCAGTACTTC | CASSPTEGLVGEQYF
TRBD1 | TRBJ1-5 | TRBV19 | few | TGTGCCAGTAGTACCCTAACCGGGACAGGGGGCGGGGATCAGCCCCAGCATTTT | CASSTLTGTGGGDQPQHF
- | TRBJ1-4 | TRBV5-4 | - | TGTGCCGGCAGCGTCGACGGGGGGGCCTTTGCAACTAATGAAAAACTGTTTTTT | CAGSVDGGAFATNEKLFF
- | TRBJ1-2 | TRBV6-5 | - | TGTGCCAGCAGAGAGACAGACCCCTATGGCTACACCTTC | CASRETDPYGYTF
TRBD1 | TRBJ2-7 | TRBV5-1 | - | TGCGCCAGCCGCCTAACCGGACAGGGGGCCTTCAGCTCCTACGAGCAGTACTTC | CASRLTGQGAFSSYEQYF
TRBD1 | TRBJ1-5 | TRBV4-1 | - | TGCGCCAGCAGCCAAGGTGGACAGGGCAATCAGCCCCAGCATTTT | CASSQGGQGNQPQHF
TRBD1 | TRBJ2-2 | TRBV9 | - | TGTGCCAGCCGCGGGGGACAGGGGGCCATCGGGGAGCTGTTTTTT | CASRGGQGAIGELFF
TRBD1 | TRBJ1-1 | TRBV5-1 | - | TGCGCCAGCAACGCAGGGGGGAAAGCTTTCTTT | CASNAGGKAFF
- | TRBJ2-1 | TRBV19 | - | TGTGCCAGTAGCGTACAGGGCTACAATGAGCAGTTCTTC | CASSVQGYNEQFF
- | TRBJ1-1 | TRBV7-9 | - | TGTGCCAGCAGCTATCCCGGCGCGGACACTGAAGCTTTCTTT | CASSYPGADTEAFF